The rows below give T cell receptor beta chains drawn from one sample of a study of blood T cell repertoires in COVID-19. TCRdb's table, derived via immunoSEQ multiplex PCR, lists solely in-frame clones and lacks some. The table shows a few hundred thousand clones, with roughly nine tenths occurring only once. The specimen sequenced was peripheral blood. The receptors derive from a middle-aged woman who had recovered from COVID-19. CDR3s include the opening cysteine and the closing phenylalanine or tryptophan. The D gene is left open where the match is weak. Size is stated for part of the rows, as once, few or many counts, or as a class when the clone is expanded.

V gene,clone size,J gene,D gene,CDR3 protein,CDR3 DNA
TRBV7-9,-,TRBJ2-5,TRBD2,CASSSIAGQETQYF,TGTGCCAGCAGCTCTATAGCGGGCCAAGAGACCCAGTACTTC
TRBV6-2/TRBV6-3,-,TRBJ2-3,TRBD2,CASSYSRGLAGDGTDTQYF,TGTGCCAGCAGTTACTCTCGGGGACTAGCGGGAGATGGCACAGATACGCAGTATTTT
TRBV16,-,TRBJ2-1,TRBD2,CASSQSRTSANEQFF,TGTGCCAGCAGCCAATCCAGGACTAGCGCCAATGAGCAGTTCTTC
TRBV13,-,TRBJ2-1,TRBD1,CASSSGTANEQFF,TGTGCCAGCAGCTCCGGGACAGCCAATGAGCAGTTCTTC
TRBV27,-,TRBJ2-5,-,CASSLLGLGGWETQYF,TGTGCCAGCAGTTTATTGGGCCTAGGGGGTTGGGAGACCCAGTACTTC
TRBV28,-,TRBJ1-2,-,CASTSPVGYTF,TGTGCCAGCACCTCCCCAGTGGGCTACACCTTC
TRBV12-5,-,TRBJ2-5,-,CASGLGRDPRETQYF,TGTGCTAGTGGTTTGGGACGAGACCCGCGGGAGACCCAGTACTTC
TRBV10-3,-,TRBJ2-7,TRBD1,CAIREGQGSFEQYF,TGTGCCATCAGAGAGGGACAGGGGAGTTTCGAGCAGTACTTC
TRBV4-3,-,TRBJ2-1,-,CASSQEGVAENSYNEQFF,TGCGCCAGCAGCCAAGAAGGGGTAGCGGAAAACTCCTACAATGAGCAGTTCTTC
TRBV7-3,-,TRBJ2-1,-,CASSSSSDNEQFF,TGTGCCAGCAGCTCGAGTAGCGACAATGAGCAGTTCTTC
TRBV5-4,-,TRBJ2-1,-,CASRSADRGNEQFF,TGTGCCAGCAGAAGCGCTGACAGAGGCAATGAGCAGTTCTTC
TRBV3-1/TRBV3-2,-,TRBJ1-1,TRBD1,CASSHSTGGLNTEAFF,TGTGCCAGCAGCCATTCGACAGGGGGCCTTAACACTGAAGCTTTCTTT
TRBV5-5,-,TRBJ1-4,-,CASSPEGGGEKLFF,TGTGCCAGCAGCCCGGAAGGGGGGGGTGAAAAACTGTTTTTT
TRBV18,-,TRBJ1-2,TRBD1,CASSPVTGPGYTF,TGTGCCAGCTCACCGGTGACAGGGCCCGGCTACACCTTC
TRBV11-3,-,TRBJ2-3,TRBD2,CASSLGLAGEADTQYF,TGTGCCAGCAGCTTAGGACTAGCGGGAGAGGCAGATACGCAGTATTTT
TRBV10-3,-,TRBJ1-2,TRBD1,CAITPGQGNYGYTF,TGTGCCATCACCCCGGGACAGGGAAACTATGGCTACACCTTC
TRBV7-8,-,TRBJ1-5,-,CASSLGANQPQHF,TGTGCCAGCAGTTTAGGGGCGAATCAGCCCCAGCATTTT
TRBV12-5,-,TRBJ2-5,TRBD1,CASGTGEKTQYF,TGTGCTAGTGGTACAGGGGAAAAGACCCAGTACTTC
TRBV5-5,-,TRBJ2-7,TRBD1,CASSLEGGAVYEQYF,TGTGCCAGCAGCTTGGAAGGGGGCGCGGTCTACGAGCAGTACTTC
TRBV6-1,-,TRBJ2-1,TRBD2,CASSEVSSGILSSYNEQFF,TGTGCCAGCAGTGAAGTTTCTAGCGGGATCTTAAGCTCCTACAATGAGCAGTTCTTC
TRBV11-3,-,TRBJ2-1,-,CASSATGEQFF,TGTGCCAGCAGCGCAACAGGGGAGCAGTTCTTC
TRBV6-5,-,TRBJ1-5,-,CASSLTTVSNQPQHF,TGTGCCAGCAGTCTTACTACGGTTAGCAATCAGCCCCAGCATTTT
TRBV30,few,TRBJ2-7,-,CAWSVGTGTTQYF,TGTGCCTGGAGTGTAGGTACAGGGACCACCCAGTACTTC
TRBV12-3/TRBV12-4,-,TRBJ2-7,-,CASSWGHEDEQYF,TGTGCCAGCAGCTGGGGACATGAGGACGAGCAGTACTTC
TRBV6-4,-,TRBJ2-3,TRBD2,CASSAPTSGRVRGTDTQYF,TGTGCCAGCAGTGCCCCGACTAGCGGGAGGGTAAGGGGAACAGATACGCAGTATTTT
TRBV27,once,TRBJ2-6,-,CASSSRTVSGANVLTF,TGTGCCAGCAGTTCCCGGACAGTCTCTGGGGCCAACGTCCTGACTTTC
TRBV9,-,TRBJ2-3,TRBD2,CASSMSLAGGSTSTDTQYF,TGTGCCAGCAGCATGTCCCTCGCGGGAGGCTCAACTAGCACAGATACGCAGTATTTT
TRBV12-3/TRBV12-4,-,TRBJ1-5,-,CASRQTNQPQHF,TGTGCCAGCAGACAAACCAATCAGCCCCAGCATTTT
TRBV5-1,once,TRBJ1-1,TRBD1,CASSLVPGTGGLRTEAFF,TGCGCCAGCAGCTTGGTTCCCGGGACAGGGGGCTTGCGCACTGAAGCTTTCTTT
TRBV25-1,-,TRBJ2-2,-,CASSAPAGRLNTGELFF,TGTGCCAGCAGTGCTCCCGCGGGGCGCTTAAACACCGGGGAGCTGTTTTTT
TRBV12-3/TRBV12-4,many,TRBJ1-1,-,CASSSEVAEAFF,TGTGCCAGCAGCTCTGAGGTAGCTGAAGCTTTCTTT
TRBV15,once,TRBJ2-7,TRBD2,CATSRDRLAVPYEQYF,TGTGCCACCAGCAGAGATAGACTAGCGGTCCCATACGAGCAGTACTTC
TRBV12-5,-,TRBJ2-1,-,CASGLGTSPLNEQFF,TGTGCTAGTGGTTTAGGGACTTCCCCCCTGAATGAGCAGTTCTTC
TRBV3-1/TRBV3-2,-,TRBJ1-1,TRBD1,CASSQVGQGATEAFF,TGTGCCAGCAGCCAGGTGGGACAGGGGGCCACTGAAGCTTTCTTT
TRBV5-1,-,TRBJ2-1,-,CASTPLSKYSLGEQFF,TGCGCCAGCACCCCCCTGTCGAAGTACAGTTTGGGTGAGCAGTTCTTC
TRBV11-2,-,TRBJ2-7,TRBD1,CASSEQGSGQYF,TGTGCCAGCAGCGAACAGGGGTCCGGCCAGTACTTC
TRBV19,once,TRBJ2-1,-,CASSFVNEQFF,TGTGCCAGTAGTTTCGTGAATGAGCAGTTCTTC
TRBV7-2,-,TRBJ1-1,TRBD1,CASRWTGTANTEAFF,TGTGCCAGCAGATGGACCGGGACAGCGAACACTGAAGCTTTCTTT
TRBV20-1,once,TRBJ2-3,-,CSASAGDTQYF,TGCAGTGCTAGCGCGGGAGATACGCAGTATTTT
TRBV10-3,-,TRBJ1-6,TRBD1,CAIRGQSNSPLHF,TGTGCCATCAGGGGACAGAGTAATTCACCCCTCCACTTT
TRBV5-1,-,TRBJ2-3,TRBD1,CARPRQGITDTQYF,TGCGCCAGACCAAGACAGGGAATCACAGATACGCAGTATTTT
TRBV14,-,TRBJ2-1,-,CASSHSHEQFF,TGTGCCAGCAGCCATAGCCATGAGCAGTTCTTC
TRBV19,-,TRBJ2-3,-,CATSAGLGGDTQYF,TGTGCCACCTCCGCGGGCCTCGGCGGAGATACGCAGTATTTT
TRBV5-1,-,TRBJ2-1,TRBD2,CASSGQREYNEQFF,TGCGCCAGCAGCGGGCAGCGGGAGTACAATGAGCAGTTCTTC
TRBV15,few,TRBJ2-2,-,CATSTYTGELFF,TGTGCCACCAGCACATACACCGGGGAGCTGTTTTTT
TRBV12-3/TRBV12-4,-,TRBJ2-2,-,CASSFGVAGELFF,TGTGCCAGCAGTTTCGGGGTCGCCGGGGAGCTGTTTTTT
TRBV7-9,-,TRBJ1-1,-,CASSADSFGTEAFF,TGTGCCAGCAGCGCGGACAGTTTCGGCACTGAAGCTTTCTTT
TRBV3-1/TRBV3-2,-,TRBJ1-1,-,CASSLLAGDTEAFF,TGTGCCAGCAGCCTCCTCGCGGGTGACACTGAAGCTTTCTTT
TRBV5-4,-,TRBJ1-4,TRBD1,CASSPGGGAANEKLFF,TGTGCCAGCAGCCCCGGAGGGGGCGCAGCTAATGAAAAACTGTTTTTT
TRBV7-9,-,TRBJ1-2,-,CASSRSMGYTF,TGTGCCAGCAGCCGGTCGATGGGCTACACCTTC
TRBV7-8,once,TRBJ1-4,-,CASSFPASGEKLFF,TGTGCCAGCAGCTTTCCGGCCTCGGGTGAAAAACTGTTTTTT
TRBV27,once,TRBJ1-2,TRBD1,CASRRTGNYGYTF,TGTGCCAGCAGAAGGACAGGGAACTATGGCTACACCTTC
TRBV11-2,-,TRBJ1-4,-,CASSRDRTNEKLFF,TGTGCCAGCAGCAGAGACAGAACCAATGAAAAACTGTTTTTT
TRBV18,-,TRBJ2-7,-,CASSPTGWDEQYF,TGTGCCAGCTCACCCACGGGATGGGACGAGCAGTACTTC
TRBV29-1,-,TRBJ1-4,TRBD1,CSAGQGPKEKLFF,TGCAGCGCGGGACAGGGGCCTAAGGAAAAACTGTTTTTT
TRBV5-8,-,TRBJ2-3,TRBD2,CASSLGEIAGATDTQYF,TGTGCCAGCAGCTTGGGGGAAATAGCGGGGGCCACAGATACGCAGTATTTT
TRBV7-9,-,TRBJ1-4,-,CASSFYGGSTNEKLFF,TGTGCCAGCAGCTTCTATGGAGGATCTACTAATGAAAAACTGTTTTTT
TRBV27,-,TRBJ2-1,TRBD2,CASRRTSGGSYNEQFF,TGTGCCAGCAGAAGGACTAGCGGGGGGTCCTACAATGAGCAGTTCTTC
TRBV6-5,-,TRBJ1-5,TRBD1,CASRSTGDQPQHF,TGTGCCAGCAGGTCGACAGGGGATCAGCCCCAGCATTTT
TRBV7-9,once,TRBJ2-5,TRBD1,CASSARTGTGFTETQYF,TGTGCCAGCAGCGCCCGAACCGGGACAGGTTTTACGGAGACCCAGTACTTC